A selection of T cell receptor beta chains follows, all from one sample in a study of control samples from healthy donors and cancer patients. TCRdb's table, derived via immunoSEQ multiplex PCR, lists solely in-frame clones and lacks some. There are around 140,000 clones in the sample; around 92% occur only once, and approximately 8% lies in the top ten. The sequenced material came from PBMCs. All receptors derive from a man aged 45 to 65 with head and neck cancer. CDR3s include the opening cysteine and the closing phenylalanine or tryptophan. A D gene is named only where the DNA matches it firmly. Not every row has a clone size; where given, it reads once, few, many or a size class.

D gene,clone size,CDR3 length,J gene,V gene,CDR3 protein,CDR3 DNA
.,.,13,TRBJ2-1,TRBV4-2,CASSQDPWREQFF,TGTGCCAGCAGCCAAGATCCCTGGCGCGAGCAGTTCTTC
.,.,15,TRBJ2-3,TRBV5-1,CASHRTEGYTDTQYF,TGCGCCAGCCACCGGACCGAGGGGTACACAGATACGCAGTATTTT
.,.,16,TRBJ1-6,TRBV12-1,CASSFLSPEGNSPLHF,TGTGCCAGCAGCTTTCTAAGTCCCGAGGGGAATTCACCCCTCCACTTT
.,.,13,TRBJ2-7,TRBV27,CASSLTGSYEQYF,TGTGCCAGCAGTTTAACAGGCTCCTACGAGCAGTACTTC
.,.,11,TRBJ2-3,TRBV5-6,CASSWADTQYF,TGTGCCAGCAGCTGGGCAGATACGCAGTATTTT
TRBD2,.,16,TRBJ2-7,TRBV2,CASSERGLASSYEQYF,TGTGCCAGCAGTGAAAGAGGACTAGCGAGCTCCTACGAGCAGTACTTC
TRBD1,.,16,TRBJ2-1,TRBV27,CASSPQGAGSYNEQFF,TGTGCCAGCAGTCCACAGGGGGCTGGCTCCTACAATGAGCAGTTCTTC
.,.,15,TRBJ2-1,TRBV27,CASSSTASSYNEQFF,TGTGCCAGCAGCTCGACGGCGAGCTCCTACAATGAGCAGTTCTTC
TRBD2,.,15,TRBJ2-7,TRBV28,CASSLSLAGNYEQYF,TGTGCCAGCAGTTTATCCCTAGCGGGGAATTACGAGCAGTACTTC
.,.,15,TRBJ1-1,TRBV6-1,CASSEARRTNTEAFF,TGTGCCAGCAGTGAAGCGCGGCGGACGAACACTGAAGCTTTCTTT
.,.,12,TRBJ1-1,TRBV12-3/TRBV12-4,CASSFENTEAFF,TGTGCCAGCAGTTTCGAGAACACTGAAGCTTTCTTT
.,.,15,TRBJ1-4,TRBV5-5,CASSFSGSTNEKLFF,TGTGCCAGCAGCTTCTCAGGGTCAACTAATGAAAAACTGTTTTTT
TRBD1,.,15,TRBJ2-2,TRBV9,CASSGWDSPTGELFF,TGTGCCAGCAGCGGATGGGACAGTCCCACCGGGGAGCTGTTTTTT
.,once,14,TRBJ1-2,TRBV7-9,CASSFSTASYGYTF,TGTGCCAGCAGCTTTTCGACGGCCAGCTATGGCTACACCTTC
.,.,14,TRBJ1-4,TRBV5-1,CASSLQGTNEKLFF,TGCGCCAGCAGCCTACAGGGAACTAATGAAAAACTGTTTTTT
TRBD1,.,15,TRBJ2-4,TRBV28,CASSPGQGAAGIQYF,TGTGCCAGCAGCCCCGGACAGGGGGCGGCTGGCATTCAGTACTTC
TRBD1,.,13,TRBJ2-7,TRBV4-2,CASSQTGLGEQYF,TGTGCCAGCAGCCAGACAGGGTTGGGCGAGCAGTACTTC
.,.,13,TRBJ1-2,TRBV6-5,CASSYMVTRGYTF,TGTGCCAGCAGTTACATGGTTACCCGAGGCTACACCTTC
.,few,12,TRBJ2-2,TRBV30,CAWSGRAGELFF,TGTGCCTGGAGTGGGCGGGCCGGGGAGCTGTTTTTT
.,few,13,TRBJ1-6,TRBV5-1,CASRVEENSPLHF,TGCGCCAGCAGGGTAGAGGAAAATTCACCCCTCCACTTT
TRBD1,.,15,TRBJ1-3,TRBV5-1,CASSAQGLSGNTIYF,TGCGCCAGCAGCGCACAGGGGCTCTCTGGAAACACCATATATTTT
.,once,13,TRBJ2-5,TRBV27,CASSWSGAETQYF,TGTGCCAGCAGTTGGTCCGGGGCAGAGACCCAGTACTTC
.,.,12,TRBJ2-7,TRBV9,CASSTGTKEQYF,TGTGCCAGCAGCACCGGGACAAAAGAGCAGTACTTC
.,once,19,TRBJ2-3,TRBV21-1,CASSKDGASGRQARDTQYF,TGTGCCAGCAGCAAAGACGGGGCTAGCGGGAGACAAGCACGTGATACGCAGTATTTT
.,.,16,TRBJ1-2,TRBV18,CASSPPGLGGLKGYTF,TGTGCCAGCTCACCACCGGGTCTGGGGGGACTTAAAGGCTACACCTTC
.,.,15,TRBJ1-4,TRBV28,CASSSPGEGGEKLFF,TGTGCCAGCAGTTCACCCGGGGAAGGAGGGGAAAAACTGTTTTTT
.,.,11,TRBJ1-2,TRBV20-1,CSATNLRGYTF,TGCAGTGCTACAAACTTGAGGGGCTACACCTTC